This TCR beta chain was documented in a study of metastatic and nonmetastatic thyroid tumors. About the study: Repertoires from malignant and benign thyroid patients were compared across blood and tumor or nodule tissue. Broader study findings: Relative to benign nodules, malignant thyroid tumors were reportedly characterized by significantly elevated TCR beta diversity in blood and tumor.

Original methodology: Across clinicopathological groups, CDR3 differences served as the basis for building a distant-metastasis classifier for papillary thyroid cancer. TCRdb re-called the PCR reads through MiXCR. What appears here as the V and J calls and clone size reflects TCRdb's work, not the paper's. The sample consists of 30,000 to 40,000 clones, 25% to 30% of them appearing once. Not a single patient had been given any form of treatment at any point before undergoing thyroid surgery. V lost 10 bases, J lost 6 bases, and 23 bases stayed unmatched. The CDR3 contains 18 residues. Germline CDR1 and CDR2: MNHEY and SMNVEV (reference sequence). Details on this clone: No antigen is known for it.

Source material: blood. V is TRBV27 and J is TRBJ2-7; TRBD2 matches 11 bases. The sequence was collected from a female donor with papillary thyroid cancer or a benign thyroid nodule (not recorded which). Some clones in this sample may be carry-over from other donors' samples. CDR3: CAIPPTSGRSFVTCEQYF. The CDR3, as DNA: TGTGCCATTCCCCCTACTAGCGGGAGAAGCTTCGTAACCTGCGAGCAGTACTTC.